This T cell receptor (beta chain) derives from a study of blood T cell repertoires in COVID-19. Across the whole study: Samples came from the United States, Italy and Spain, spanning acute and convalescent COVID-19. PBMCs, B-cell-depleted T cells, or T cells were the source of the cDNA or gDNA that made up the material.

The CDR3 contains 14 residues. Germline CDR1 and CDR2: SGHTA and FQGNSA. The V end was cut by 5 bases, the J end by 0 bases, with 10 bases between. This clone turned up a few times. As processed by the authors: Nucleated cell number was recorded as an estimate derived from reference gene primer amplification. Profiling relied on immunoSEQ multiplex PCR, and the TCRdb table lists in-frame clones only, not all of them. For V, J and clone size, that table is used; D and trimming come from the DNA. The sample lists about 150,000 clones; about 79% were seen once. The chain links TRBV7-2 to TRBJ1-1, with D possibly TRBD1 on 5 matching bases. This sequence was found in a woman between 45 and 65 years old with acute or convalescent COVID-19. Sequencing was carried out using peripheral blood. In DNA form, the CDR3 reads TGTGCCAGCAGCCTACAGACAGTGAACACTGAAGCTTTCTTT. Translated: CASSLQTVNTEAFF. Filled out from reference TRBV7-2 and TRBJ1-1, the complete variable domain reads GAGVSQSPSNKVTEKGKDVELRCDPISGHTALYWYRQSLGQGLEFLIYFQGNSAPDKSGLPSDRFSAERTGGSVSTLTIQRTQQEDSAVYLCASSLQTVNTEAFFGQGTRLTVV.